The source of this T cell receptor (beta chain) is a study of early T cells in non-severe SARS-CoV-2 infection (TCRdb year 2021). As for the study more broadly: Because TCR sequencing relied on bulk RNA taken from unsorted whole blood, pairing of alpha and beta chains was not possible. Here is what the overall study found, with its caveats: Matching against VDJdb was skewed toward anti-spike CD8 responses, likely underestimated virus-specific expansions, and missed private and CD4 specificities.

This clonotype has at least ten counts. What antigen it recognizes has not been identified. Per-base qualities were not stored, and no clone one base away is much larger. The junction shows trimming of 2 bases on V and 4 bases on J, plus 5 bases between the germline ends. Counted from cysteine to phenylalanine, this CDR3 has 13 amino acids. Only the CDR3 region is kept as DNA, spanning 39 bases read in frame from base 1. Set within a cohort of healthcare workers in London, UK, this nested case-control study involved weekly PCR testing of nasopharyngeal swabs along with blood sampling. Healthcare workers were recruited between 23 and 31 March 2020, during the week of the UK lockdown, and were followed weekly for up to about 15 weeks. Library method: 5' RACE. The listed sequencing device is NextSeq 500. The TCR library protocol attached unique molecular identifiers to individual cDNA molecules to correct for sequencing error and PCR bias. TCR alpha and beta chains were both sequenced, and the abundances of alpha and beta sequences in each sample were closely correlated with each other. In the authors' own workflow: V gene, J gene and CDR3 annotation of TCR sequences was performed with Decombinator V4. Expanded TCRs were defined as changing significantly between any two time points under a Poisson model with p below 0.0001. TCR abundances were normalised to the total number of TCRs sequenced in each sample and reported as counts per million. MAIT TCRs were defined by TRAV1-2 paired with TRAJ12, TRAJ20 or TRAJ33, and iNKT TCRs by TRAV10 paired with TRAJ18. VDJdb, accessed 1 November 2021, was searched for CMV, EBV and SARS-CoV-2 annotated TCRs, with TCRs annotated for multiple antigens excluded. TCRdb cleaned the public reads at Q25 with fastp, built clones with MiXCR and kept in-frame beta chains. Each CDR3 protein gets just one entry, which takes the most common genes and DNA from the rows behind it. The V and J calls shown here were made by TCRdb, not taken from the authors' results. This sample gives about 26,000 distinct CDR3 sequences in total; 4% to 6% of them show up just once. The ten largest account for approximately 3.9% of the sample.

The clonotype originates from an adult who was a healthcare worker with PCR-confirmed SARS-CoV-2 infection or an uninfected control (not recorded which). The sample comprised whole blood. This chain is built from TRBV12-3 or TRBV12-4 and TRBJ2-2; no D gene call is confident. The nucleotide sequence reads TGTGCCAGCAGTTTATCGCGCACCGGGGAGCTGTTTTTT. It codes for CASSLSRTGELFF.